A single sample gave rise to the 29 T cell receptor beta chains below, sequenced in a study of response to subunit inactivated influenza vaccine. TCRdb called the RT-PCR reads again in MiXCR, with one record for every CDR3 protein. The sample has 650,000 to 700,000 distinct CDR3 sequences, less than 20% seen once. The sequencing used PBMCs from blood, collected roughly 12 days after vaccination. These receptors all stem from a man in his fifties who received an inactivated influenza vaccine.

The chain joins TRBV20-1 to TRBJ2-7; TRBD2 matches at 10 bases. Germline-derived CDR1 and CDR2 are DFQATT and SNEGSKA (reference sequence). The CDR3 contains 14 residues. The junction had 7 bases not matched to a gene; V was cut back by 5 bases and J by 3 bases. The CDR3 protein is CSAYGLAASYEQYF. The CDR3 DNA sequence: TGCAGTGCTTACGGACTAGCGGCTAGCTACGAGCAGTACTTC.

The chain employs TRBV2 and TRBJ2-7; D might be TRBD2 (6 bases). Trimming stripped 4 bases from V and 2 bases from J, with 15 bases between. The germline V gene encodes CDR1 SNHLY and CDR2 FYNNEI. The CDR3 sequence is 15 residues long. CDR3 in DNA: TGTGCCAGCAGTGTGACCGGGACTTCCACCTACGAGCAGTACTTC. This translates into CASSVTGTSTYEQYF. Combining the CDR3 with reference TRBV2 and TRBJ2-7 gives the whole variable domain EPEVTQTPSHQVTQMGQEVILRCVPISNHLYFYWYRQILGQKVEFLVSFYNNEISEKSEIFDDQFSVERPDGSNFTLKIRSTKLEDSAMYFCASSVTGTSTYEQYFGPGTRLTVT.

The J gene is TRBJ2-2, the V gene TRBV6-2 or TRBV6-3; the D is unclear. CDR3 length: 14 residues. Germline assignment: CDR1 MNHEY and CDR2 SVGEGT. Trimming took 0 bases from V and 5 from J, leaving 7 bases between them. The CDR3, as DNA: TGTGCCAGCAGTTACTCGATGCGAACCGGGGAGCTGTTTTTT. Encoded protein: CASSYSMRTGELFF.

This chain connects TRBV5-5 to TRBJ2-5; D possibly matches TRBD1 or TRBD2 (6 bases each). V was shortened by 4 bases and J by 4 bases, with 11 bases between the two germline ends. The CDR3 extends over 13 amino acids. Looked up from germline, CDR1 is SGHKS and CDR2 is YYEKEE (reference sequence). DNA for the CDR3: TGTGCCAGCAGCGGAGGGGGGATAGAGACCCAGTACTTC. It codes for CASSGGGIETQYF.

This chain joins TRBV2 and TRBJ2-3, with D unresolved. There are 15 residues in the CDR3. The germline V gene encodes CDR1 SNHLY and CDR2 FYNNEI. Trimming pared 3 bases from V and 2 bases from J, leaving 12 bases between. The CDR3 reads CASSEVGYSTDTQYF. CDR3 DNA sequence: TGTGCCAGCAGTGAGGTGGGATATTCCACAGATACGCAGTATTTT.

The rearrangement links TRBV9 to TRBJ1-1; D uncertain. In germline, CDR1 is SGDLS, CDR2 YYNGEE. This CDR3 has 16 residues. Trimming took 3 bases from V and 6 from J, leaving 21 bases between them. CDR3 in amino acids: CASSDSGGLPPAEAFF. The CDR3 DNA sequence: TGTGCCAGCAGCGACTCAGGCGGGCTCCCGCCGGCTGAAGCTTTCTTT. Full variable domain (rest looked up from reference TRBV9 and TRBJ1-1): DSGVTQTPKHLITATGQRVTLRCSPRSGDLSVYWYQQSLDQGLQFLIQYYNGEERAKGNILERFSAQQFPDLHSELNLSSLELGDSALYFCASSDSGGLPPAEAFFGQGTRLTVV.

V is TRBV5-5 and J is TRBJ2-7, with D hard to call. Germline V gene data show CDR1 as SGHKS and CDR2 as YYEKEE (reference sequence). V gave up 0 bases and J gave up 4 bases, with 11 bases separating them. The CDR3 extends over 14 amino acids. Written as DNA, the CDR3 is TGTGCCAGCAGCTTGGAAGCAATCCGGTACGAGCAGTACTTC. It codes for CASSLEAIRYEQYF.

The rearrangement joins TRBV6-1 to TRBJ2-7; D gene uncertain. Germline values: CDR1 MNHNS, CDR2 SASEGT. The CDR3 extends over 13 amino acids. Trimming left V 6 bases short and J 6 bases short, with 15 bases between. The CDR3 region has the DNA TGTGCCAGCAGCCCTGGGTTCTTAGGCGAGCAGTACTTC. This sequence encodes CASSPGFLGEQYF.

This chain connects TRBV19 to TRBJ2-1; D might be TRBD2 (5 bases). Germline V gene lookup returns CDR1 LNHDA and CDR2 SQIVND (reference sequence). This CDR3 contains 14 residues. The germline V and J ends were trimmed by 7 bases and 7 bases, with 17 bases remaining between them. The CDR3 DNA follows: TGTGCCAGTAACGGCGTGGCGGGTAAAAATGAGCAGTTCTTC. This gives the protein CASNGVAGKNEQFF.

This clonotype showed up just a few times. The genes are TRBV7-2 and TRBJ2-5; D might be TRBD2 (5 bases). V was pared by 2 bases and J by 3 bases, with 13 bases between. CDR1 and CDR2 from the germline V gene are SGHTA and FQGNSA. There are 15 residues in the CDR3. CDR3 in amino acids: CASSLWSRAEETQYF. The CDR3, as DNA: TGTGCCAGCAGCTTATGGTCGCGGGCGGAAGAGACCCAGTACTTC.

V and J are TRBV7-9 and TRBJ2-7, with TRBD2 matching over 8 bases. There are 15 residues in the CDR3. V gave up 5 bases and J gave up 7 bases; unmatched junction bases: 13. Germline values: CDR1 SEHNR, CDR2 FQNEAQ (reference sequence). The CDR3 nucleotides are TGTGCCAGCAGCAGAAGCGGGGGTAGCCTGAATGAGCAGTACTTC. It specifies CASSRSGGSLNEQYF.

This clonotype was detected a few times. The chain has TRBV20-1 and TRBJ2-1; 10 bases match TRBD1. Per the germline V gene, CDR1 is DFQATT and CDR2 is SNEGSKA (reference sequence). There are 16 residues in the CDR3. V shed 0 bases and J 7 bases; nucleotides not matched to a gene: 9. CDR3 region: CSARDSGTGVRNEQFF. CDR3 coding DNA: TGCAGTGCTAGAGATTCTGGGACAGGGGTCCGTAATGAGCAGTTCTTC.

This clonotype appeared a few times. This chain connects TRBV5-1 to TRBJ2-2, with TRBD2 matching over 12 bases. Looked up from germline, CDR1 is SGHRS and CDR2 is YFSETQ. CDR3 length: 16 amino acids. J lost 6 bases, V lost 4 bases, and 7 bases had no gene match. CDR3 coding DNA: TGCGCCAGCAGCCCGACTAGCGGGAGTACCGCCGGGGAGCTGTTTTTT. It specifies CASSPTSGSTAGELFF.

This clonotype was picked up a small number of times. This rearrangement joins TRBV15 to TRBJ2-7; unclear D gene. The CDR3 consists of 12 residues. Trimming took off 0 bases at V and 7 bases at J, with 7 bases between the two ends. Germline-derived CDR1 and CDR2 are LNHNV and YYDKDF (reference sequence). The CDR3 is CATSRDVREQYF. CDR3 nucleotides: TGTGCCACCAGCAGAGATGTCCGAGAGCAGTACTTC.

This clonotype was found a few times. CDR3 protein: CASSSGQGQQETQYF. CDR3 nucleotide sequence: TGCGCCAGCAGCTCCGGACAGGGCCAACAAGAGACCCAGTACTTC. The chain recombines TRBV5-1 with TRBJ2-5; 8 bases line up with TRBD1. The CDR3 sequence is 15 residues long. With 3 bases clipped from V and 2 bases from J, the junction kept 6 bases outside the gene matches. The germline V gene has CDR1 SGHRS and CDR2 YFSETQ.

The chain carries TRBV10-3 and TRBJ2-2; possibly TRBD2 for D (5 bases). The ends were cut back, 3 bases at V and 3 bases at J, with 11 bases in the middle. CDR1 is ENHRY, CDR2 SYGVKD, per germline. This CDR3 comprises 15 residues. This CDR3 reads CAISDGRGYTGELFF. The CDR3 DNA sequence: TGTGCCATCAGTGATGGGCGCGGGTACACCGGGGAGCTGTTTTTT.

There are many counts of this clonotype. The CDR3 is CASSVGGPYNEQFF. The CDR3 region has the DNA TGTGCCAGCAGCGTGGGCGGGCCCTACAATGAGCAGTTCTTC. The chain joins TRBV9 to TRBJ2-1; a possible D gene is TRBD2 (5 bases). From germline, CDR1 is SGDLS and CDR2 YYNGEE. V dropped 2 bases and J dropped 2 bases, with 8 bases sitting between them. CDR3 length: 14 amino acids.

The J gene is TRBJ2-1, the V gene TRBV12-3 or TRBV12-4; D is uncertain. Trimming left V 5 bases short and J 8 bases short, with 7 bases between. The CDR3 spans 11 residues. In DNA, the CDR3 is TGTGCCAGCAGTATCATCCATGAGCAGTTCTTC. This gives the protein CASSIIHEQFF.

The chain recombines TRBV4-1 with TRBJ2-3; TRBD2 might be the D (6 bases). V was clipped by 2 bases and J by 2 bases, with 14 bases between them. The length of the CDR3 is 16 residues. Germline values: CDR1 MGHRA, CDR2 YSYEKL. In nucleotides, the CDR3 is TGCGCCAGCAGCCAAACGTTCGCGGGGTACACAGATACGCAGTATTTT. This gives the protein CASSQTFAGYTDTQYF.

This chain connects TRBV10-3 to TRBJ2-3; TRBD2 matches at 7 bases. V gave up 10 bases and J gave up 6 bases; unmatched junction bases: 10. CDR3 length: 13 amino acids. Per the germline V gene, CDR1 is ENHRY and CDR2 is SYGVKD. The CDR3 bases are TGTGCCACCGAGTCAGCGGGAAAGGATACGCAGTATTTT. It yields the protein CATESAGKDTQYF.

V and J are TRBV20-1 and TRBJ2-7; either TRBD1 or TRBD2 may fit D (5 bases each). Germline V lookup: CDR1 DFQATT, CDR2 SNEGSKA (reference sequence). Trimming cost V 5 bases and J 2 bases, with 16 bases left between them. The CDR3 consists of 14 residues. DNA of the CDR3: TGCAGTGCTGCCGGGGACGCAGTGACCTACGAGCAGTACTTC. This codes for CSAAGDAVTYEQYF.

This sequence joins TRBV4-1 and TRBJ2-5; a weak D match, TRBD1 (5 bases). There are 15 residues in the CDR3. V was pared by 1 base and J by 3 bases, with 12 bases between. Per the germline V gene, CDR1 is MGHRA and CDR2 is YSYEKL. The CDR3 nucleotides are TGCGCCAGCAGCCAAGTTGCACAGGCCAAAGAGACCCAGTACTTC. It encodes CASSQVAQAKETQYF.

V and J are TRBV18 and TRBJ1-5; no definite D call. The CDR3 spans 13 residues. Germline V gene sequence: CDR1 KGHSH, CDR2 LQKENI. V lost 2 bases and J 6 bases, leaving 8 bases between the germline ends. The CDR3 is CASSPEEGQPQHF. CDR3 sequence (DNA): TGTGCCAGCTCACCAGAGGAGGGTCAGCCCCAGCATTTT. The complete variable domain, with remaining parts taken from reference TRBV18 and TRBJ1-5, reads NAGVMQNPRHLVRRRGQEARLRCSPMKGHSHVYWYRQLPEEGLKFMVYLQKENIIDESGMPKERFSAEFPKEGPSILRIQQVVRGDSAAYFCASSPEEGQPQHFGDGTRLSIL.

The chain employs TRBV7-9 and TRBJ2-3; D is possibly TRBD2 (5 bases). Germline lookup yields CDR1 SEHNR and CDR2 FQNEAQ (reference sequence). The CDR3 has 15 residues. Trimming cost V 1 base and J 6 bases, with 14 bases left between them. CDR3 amino acids: CASSLVSRAQDTQYF. The CDR3 DNA reads as TGTGCCAGCAGCTTAGTGTCGAGGGCGCAGGATACGCAGTATTTT.

This clonotype has a handful of counts. The CDR3 sequence is CASSRGARNTGELFF. As DNA, the CDR3 is TGTGCCAGCAGTCGGGGGGCCCGGAACACCGGGGAGCTGTTTTTT. The chain joins TRBV2 to TRBJ2-2; TRBD2 is a possible D gene (7 bases). This CDR3 contains 15 residues. Trimming shortened V by 5 bases and J by 1 base, and 11 bases separated the two germline ends. In germline, CDR1 is SNHLY, CDR2 FYNNEI.

The J gene is TRBJ1-2, the V gene TRBV11-2; the D gene is possibly TRBD1 (6 bases). Germline V lookup: CDR1 SGHAT, CDR2 FQNNGV. V was pared by 1 base and J by 1 base, with 13 bases between. The CDR3 is 16 amino acids. This chain's CDR3 is CASSLGTARINYGYTF. CDR3 nucleotides: TGTGCCAGCAGCTTAGGGACAGCCCGGATTAACTATGGCTACACCTTC.

CDR3 DNA sequence: TGTGCCAGCAGCAAAGAGGGACAGGGGTACTACGAGCAGTACTTC. It specifies CASSKEGQGYYEQYF. The chain has TRBV11-2 and TRBJ2-7, with 10 bases lining up with TRBD1. This CDR3 is built from 15 residues. Trimming removed 5 bases from V and 3 bases from J; junction bases left unmatched: 7. Germline V gene sequence: CDR1 SGHAT, CDR2 FQNNGV.

CDR3 in DNA: TGCGCCAGCAGCCAAGATTGGTTGGCCGCCCGGGGCCCGAGATTCGTTAATGAAAAACTGTTTTTT. Protein product: CASSQDWLAARGPRFVNEKLFF. The chain couples TRBV4-1 to TRBJ1-4, with D possibly TRBD1 on 5 matching bases. V was shortened by 0 bases and J by 4 bases, with 30 bases between the two germline ends. The CDR3 spans 22 residues. Germline V CDR1 and CDR2: MGHRA, YSYEKL.

V is TRBV3-1 and J is TRBJ2-7; D unclear. The CDR3 is 14 residues long. Germline CDR1 LGHDT, CDR2 YNNKEL (reference sequence). The germline V and J ends were trimmed by 4 bases and 2 bases, with 12 bases remaining between them. In nucleotides, the CDR3 is TGTGCCAGCAGCCGTACTGAACACACCTACGAGCAGTACTTC. It is translated as CASSRTEHTYEQYF.